The 5 T cell receptor beta chains listed next were all sequenced from one sample in a study of blood T cell repertoires in COVID-19. The method was immunoSEQ multiplex PCR; TCRdb's version includes in-frame clones alone and lacks a portion of them. There are roughly 450,000 clones in the sample; about 92% occur only once, and 0.6% to 0.7% lies in the top ten. The sample comprised PBMCs or T cells enriched from blood (not recorded which). The receptors here all came from a man aged 18 to 30 who had recovered from COVID-19.

The table lists this clone with a count of one. The chain employs TRBV6-5 and TRBJ1-1; D unclear. Germline V gene sequence: CDR1 MNHEY, CDR2 SVGAGI. This CDR3 contains 11 residues. Trimming took 6 bases from V and 4 from J, leaving 6 bases between them. CDR3 sequence reads: CASRRGTEAFF. The CDR3 DNA follows: TGTGCCAGCAGGCGGGGCACTGAAGCTTTCTTT.

The chain combines TRBV11-2 with TRBJ2-2; D not certain. The V gene lost 5 bases and the J gene lost 6 bases, with 13 bases spanning the gap. This CDR3 is built from 14 residues. CDR1 is SGHAT and CDR2 is FQNNGV in the germline V gene. The chain's CDR3 is CASSPLGGSGELFF. Written as DNA, the CDR3 is TGTGCCAGCAGCCCTCTTGGCGGATCCGGGGAGCTGTTTTTT.

The genes are TRBV5-1 and TRBJ1-1; D remains ambiguous. The germline gives CDR1 SGHRS, CDR2 YFSETQ. The CDR3 length is 15 residues. V lost 3 bases, J lost 4 bases, and 16 bases lay in between. CDR3 in amino acids: CASSSSGQAGTEAFF. CDR3 in DNA: TGCGCCAGCAGCTCCTCCGGTCAGGCGGGCACTGAAGCTTTCTTT.

V and J are TRBV7-8 and TRBJ2-7, with a weak D call TRBD2 (5 bases). The germline gives CDR1 SGHVS, CDR2 FQNEAQ. Between the trimmed V and J ends, which lost 3 bases and 0 bases, there was a span of 12 bases. CDR3 length: 15 residues. The DNA of the CDR3 is TGTGCCAGCAGCTTTGGCGGGTCAAACTCCTACGAGCAGTACTTC. Its protein is CASSFGGSNSYEQYF.

The chain employs TRBV10-3 and TRBJ1-4; no clear D gene. The V gene's germline CDR1 is ENHRY and CDR2 SYGVKD. V was pared by 2 bases and J by 8 bases, with 12 bases between. The CDR3 consists of 14 residues. DNA of the CDR3: TGTGCCATCAGTGAGAACGCTGCCCGGGAAAAACTGTTTTTT. Translation gives CAISENAAREKLFF.